Listed here are 30 T cell receptor beta chains from one sample, sequenced in a study of cytomegalovirus exposure and HLA in healthy donors. The method was immunoSEQ multiplex PCR; TCRdb's version includes in-frame clones alone and lacks a portion of them. The sample includes some 150,000 clones, around 90% of them seen just once. Sequenced input: PBMCs. All receptors derive from a woman younger than 35 in good health and CMV-seropositive.

The chain recombines TRBV13 with TRBJ2-2; 10 nucleotides agree with TRBD1. Trimming at V came to 5 bases and at J to 0 bases, leaving 3 bases not matched to a gene. CDR1 PRHDT and CDR2 FYEKMQ come from the germline V gene (reference sequence). This CDR3 has 16 amino acids. The CDR3 bases are TGTGCCAGCAGCCCAGGACAGGGGGCGAACACCGGGGAGCTGTTTTTT. It specifies CASSPGQGANTGELFF.

The V and J genes are TRBV5-6 and TRBJ1-5, with D possibly being TRBD1 (6 bases). The CDR3 sequence is 15 residues long. Germline V gives CDR1 SGHDT, CDR2 YYEEEE. V dropped 1 base and J dropped 3 bases, with 11 bases sitting between them. The CDR3 here is CASSLYSGDNQPQHF. For the CDR3, the DNA is TGTGCCAGCAGCTTGTATTCAGGGGACAATCAGCCCCAGCATTTT.

This chain uses TRBV5-6 with TRBJ2-1; a weak D match, TRBD1 (5 bases). The CDR3 extends over 13 amino acids. The V end was cut by 4 bases, the J end by 3 bases, with 8 bases between. Looked up from germline, CDR1 is SGHDT and CDR2 is YYEEEE. The CDR3 spells CASSVDSYNEQFF. CDR3 nucleotide sequence: TGTGCCAGCAGCGTCGACAGCTACAATGAGCAGTTCTTC. The variable domain in full, with the rest retrieved from reference TRBV5-6 and TRBJ2-1, is DAGVTQSPTHLIKTRGQQVTLRCSPKSGHDTVSWYQQALGQGPQFIFQYYEEEERQRGNFPDRFSGHQFPNYSSELNVNALLLGDSALYLCASSVDSYNEQFFGPGTRLTVL.

The chain carries TRBV5-1 and TRBJ2-7; the match to TRBD2 covers 7 bases. V lost 3 bases, J lost 2 bases, and 14 bases stayed unmatched. Germline V CDR1 and CDR2: SGHRS, YFSETQ. The CDR3 contains 17 residues. CDR3: CASSSALAGVKPYEQYF. The CDR3 region has the DNA TGCGCCAGCAGCTCCGCCTTAGCGGGCGTAAAACCCTACGAGCAGTACTTC.

This chain joins TRBV4-1 and TRBJ1-5; D remains ambiguous. Trimming took off 1 base at V and 5 bases at J, with 6 bases between the two ends. This CDR3 region has 13 residues. Germline V gene data show CDR1 as MGHRA and CDR2 as YSYEKL. The CDR3 DNA is TGCGCCAGCAGCCAAGGGCAGGATCAGCCCCAGCATTTT. This codes for CASSQGQDQPQHF.

The J gene is TRBJ1-2, the V gene TRBV28, with 7 positions matching TRBD1. J was trimmed by 8 bases and V by 5 bases; bases with no gene match: 8. Germline V gene sequence: CDR1 MDHEN, CDR2 SYDVKM. The CDR3 is 13 residues long. The DNA for the CDR3 is TGTGCCAGCAGTCCAAAGCCGGGACAGGGCTACACCTTC. It specifies CASSPKPGQGYTF.

This sequence joins TRBV28 and TRBJ1-4; D is perhaps TRBD1 (6 bases). V lost 6 bases, J lost 7 bases, and 12 bases lay in between. The germline V gene encodes CDR1 MDHEN and CDR2 SYDVKM. The CDR3 runs to 13 residues. CDR3 sequence reads: CASSIPGAEKLFF. CDR3 nucleotides: TGTGCCAGCAGCATCCCAGGGGCTGAAAAACTGTTTTTT.

The chain carries TRBV30 and TRBJ2-1, with 7 bases matching TRBD1. Trimming cost V 4 bases and J 5 bases; bases outside gene matches: 8. The CDR3 loop spans 14 amino acids. Germline loops: CDR1 GTSNPN, CDR2 SVGIG (reference sequence). Here the CDR3 DNA reads TGTGCCTGGATGTGGGGACAGCTAAACAATGAGCAGTTCTTC. Residues: CAWMWGQLNNEQFF.

The chain carries TRBV4-1 and TRBJ2-5, with TRBD2 identical over 10 bases. The CDR3 runs 16 residues. CDR1 is MGHRA and CDR2 is YSYEKL in the germline V gene. V shed 4 bases and J 2 bases; nucleotides not matched to a gene: 7. DNA of the CDR3: TGCGCCAGCAGCCCCAGACTAGCGGGCATGCAAGAGACCCAGTACTTC. Residues: CASSPRLAGMQETQYF.

The chain recombines TRBV27 with TRBJ1-4; the match to TRBD1 covers 8 bases. The germline V gene has CDR1 MNHEY and CDR2 SMNVEV (reference sequence). With V trimmed by 6 bases and J by 7 bases, 7 bases remained unmatched. The CDR3 loop spans 14 amino acids. CDR3 sequence (DNA): TGTGCCAGCAGACGAACAGGGGGTAGTGAAAAACTGTTTTTT. Translation gives CASRRTGGSEKLFF.

This chain connects TRBV6-1 to TRBJ1-1, with 7 bases fitting TRBD1. This CDR3 has 11 amino acids. Germline trimming cut 8 bases from V and 10 bases from J; bases unmatched to any gene: 7. Germline CDR1 is MNHNS and CDR2 is SASEGT. CDR3 DNA sequence: TGTGCCAGCCGAAGGGGGCAGGTAGCTTTCTTT. Amino acids: CASRRGQVAFF.

The CDR3 here is CASSQGQLLHEQYF. The DNA for the CDR3 is TGTGCCAGCAGTCAAGGACAGCTTCTCCACGAGCAGTACTTC. This chain joins TRBV28 and TRBJ2-7, with D possibly being TRBD1 (6 bases). The CDR3 covers 14 residues. The germline V and J ends were trimmed by 5 bases and 5 bases, with 16 bases remaining between them. Per the germline V gene, CDR1 is MDHEN and CDR2 is SYDVKM.

The rearrangement links TRBV4-1 to TRBJ2-7; TRBD2 matches at 9 bases. CDR3 size: 15 residues. The germline V gene has CDR1 MGHRA and CDR2 YSYEKL. The ends lost 1 base at V and 4 bases at J; junction bases unmatched: 5. As DNA, the CDR3 is TGCGCCAGCAGCCAAGGAGCGGGAGGATGGTACGAGCAGTACTTC. Translation gives CASSQGAGGWYEQYF.

This sequence joins TRBV7-2 and TRBJ2-7; D is unresolved. Germline V gene data show CDR1 as SGHTA and CDR2 as FQGNSA. The CDR3 runs 16 residues. Trimming stripped 2 bases from V and 0 bases from J, with 14 bases between. This CDR3 is CASSLFTTSSSYEQYF. The CDR3 DNA is TGTGCCAGCAGCTTATTTACTACTTCCAGCTCCTACGAGCAGTACTTC.

This rearrangement joins TRBV6-1 to TRBJ1-2, with a weak D call TRBD1 (6 bases). V gave up 1 base and J gave up 5 bases, with 14 bases separating them. Germline V CDR1 and CDR2: MNHNS, SASEGT. The length of the CDR3 is 15 residues. The CDR3, as DNA: TGTGCCAGCAGTGAAGAGGACAGCCAGTTTTATGGCTACACCTTC. Its translation: CASSEEDSQFYGYTF.

The gene calls are TRBV7-9 and TRBJ1-4; TRBD1 agrees at 7 bases. Trimming cost V 9 bases and J 2 bases; bases outside gene matches: 3. The CDR3 sequence is 13 residues long. Germline CDR1 SEHNR, CDR2 FQNEAQ (reference sequence). CDR3 loop: CASTTGTNEKLFF. The CDR3 bases are TGTGCCAGTACGACAGGGACTAATGAAAAACTGTTTTTT.

This sequence joins TRBV30 and TRBJ2-7; TRBD1 is a possible D gene (5 bases). V dropped 3 bases and J dropped 1 base, with 13 bases sitting between them. This CDR3 has 14 amino acids. In germline, CDR1 is GTSNPN, CDR2 SVGIG (reference sequence). The CDR3 nucleotides read TGTGCCTGGAGGTTACAGGCTCGTTCCTACGAGCAGTACTTC. Translated, it gives CAWRLQARSYEQYF. The variable domain in full, with the rest retrieved from reference TRBV30 and TRBJ2-7, is SQTIHQWPATLVQPVGSPLSLECTVEGTSNPNLYWYRQAAGRGLQLLFYSVGIGQISSEVPQNLSASRPQDRQFILSSKKLLLSDSGFYLCAWRLQARSYEQYFGPGTRLTVT.

The V gene is TRBV27, the J gene TRBJ2-7, with D unclear. The V and J ends lost 3 bases and 6 bases respectively, with 12 bases between them. CDR1 and CDR2 from the germline V gene are MNHEY and SMNVEV (reference sequence). The CDR3 covers 13 residues. CDR3 in amino acids: CASSFDMVGEQYF. CDR3 nucleotides: TGTGCCAGCAGTTTTGACATGGTCGGCGAGCAGTACTTC.

The chain is built from TRBV7-2 and TRBJ1-5; TRBD1 matches at 7 bases. V was pared by 5 bases and J by 2 bases, with 9 bases of the junction left unmatched. This CDR3 is 16 amino acids long. CDR1 and CDR2 from the germline V gene are SGHTA and FQGNSA. The CDR3 DNA sequence: TGTGCCAGCAGCCCTACAGGGGCTACTGGCAATCAGCCCCAGCATTTT. Protein sequence: CASSPTGATGNQPQHF.

The chain couples TRBV7-8 to TRBJ1-3; D is perhaps TRBD1 (5 bases). Trimming took off 4 bases at V and 8 bases at J, with 21 bases between the two ends. Germline CDR1 SGHVS, CDR2 FQNEAQ. CDR3 length equals 16 residues. The chain's CDR3 is CASSSRPWTAGYTIYF. CDR3 DNA sequence: TGTGCCAGCAGCTCCCGCCCATGGACCGCAGGGTACACCATATATTTT. Full variable domain (rest looked up from reference TRBV7-8 and TRBJ1-3): GAGVSQSPRYKVAKRGQDVALRCDPISGHVSLFWYQQALGQGPEFLTYFQNEAQLDKSGLPSDRFFAERPEGSVSTLKIQRTQQEDSAVYLCASSSRPWTAGYTIYFGEGSWLTVV.

The chain employs TRBV9 and TRBJ2-2; TRBD2 matches 10 bases. Germline values: CDR1 SGDLS, CDR2 YYNGEE. This CDR3 comprises 16 residues. J gave up 9 bases and V 4 bases, and 12 bases lay outside the gene matches. The DNA of the CDR3 is TGTGCCAGCAGCCCTCGGACTAGCGGTTACACACGGGAGCTGTTTTTT. It codes for CASSPRTSGYTRELFF.

The chain uses TRBV11-3 and TRBJ2-1, with a weak D call TRBD1 (6 bases). CDR3 length: 17 residues. Germline CDR1 and CDR2: SGHNT and YENEEA. Trimming took 0 bases from V and 0 from J, leaving 12 bases between them. CDR3 sequence reads: CASSLEAGTISYNEQFF. The CDR3 coding sequence is TGTGCCAGCAGCTTAGAGGCTGGGACAATCTCCTACAATGAGCAGTTCTTC.

The table lists this clone with a few counts. The genes are TRBV6-6 and TRBJ1-2; TRBD1 aligns across 7 bases. This CDR3 is built from 15 residues. Germline lookup yields CDR1 MNHNY and CDR2 SVGAGI (reference sequence). The V and J ends lost 2 bases and 3 bases, in that order; junction bases with no gene match: 6. DNA of the CDR3: TGTGCCAGCAGTTACGATACAGGGGCTCACTATGGCTACACCTTC. Translating gives CASSYDTGAHYGYTF.

The chain links TRBV28 to TRBJ2-7, with 7 bases that match TRBD1. V trimming: 4 bases; J trimming: 2 bases; junction bases outside the gene matches: 8. The CDR3 extends over 15 amino acids. Germline loops: CDR1 MDHEN, CDR2 SYDVKM. CDR3 sequence reads: CASSSPGQVPYEQYF. Written as DNA, the CDR3 is TGTGCCAGCAGTTCTCCAGGACAGGTACCCTACGAGCAGTACTTC.

The chain recombines TRBV25-1 with TRBJ1-1; TRBD1 aligns across 8 bases. The CDR3 loop spans 15 amino acids. V shed 8 bases, J shed 4 bases, and the junction held 12 bases outside the gene matches. Germline CDR1 is MGHDK and CDR2 is SYGVNS. The CDR3 region is CASGTRTGRRTEAFF. The CDR3 DNA sequence: TGTGCCAGCGGAACTCGGACAGGGAGACGCACTGAAGCTTTCTTT.

The rearrangement joins TRBV4-3 to TRBJ2-2, with TRBD1 matching over 9 bases. This CDR3 region has 16 residues. CDR1 is LGHNA and CDR2 is YSLEER in the germline V gene. Trimming at V came to 0 bases and at J to 6 bases, leaving 5 bases not matched to a gene. The CDR3 nucleotides are TGCGCCAGCAGCCAAGATCGGGGACAGGGATCCGGGGAGCTGTTTTTT. Protein sequence: CASSQDRGQGSGELFF.

The rearrangement uses TRBV18 and TRBJ2-4; the D is unclear. CDR1 and CDR2 from the germline V gene are KGHSH and LQKENI. The length of the CDR3 is 17 residues. Trimming pared 1 base from V and 1 base from J, leaving 14 bases between. As DNA, the CDR3 is TGTGCCAGCTCACCACGAGTTCCCAAGGAGGCCAAAAACATTCAGTACTTC. Translating it yields CASSPRVPKEAKNIQYF.

The rearrangement uses TRBV5-5 and TRBJ1-1; no reliable D call. Trimming left V 1 base short and J 3 bases short, with 7 bases between. The CDR3 contains 13 residues. The germline V gene has CDR1 SGHKS and CDR2 YYEKEE (reference sequence). This CDR3 is CASSLFPDTEAFF. Here the CDR3 DNA reads TGTGCCAGCAGCTTGTTCCCAGACACTGAAGCTTTCTTT.

The rearrangement joins TRBV19 to TRBJ2-1, with 7 bases fitting TRBD2. The germline V gene has CDR1 LNHDA and CDR2 SQIVND (reference sequence). V shed 8 bases, J shed 0 bases, and the junction held 7 bases outside the gene matches. This CDR3 contains 15 residues. The CDR3: CASLGGGSSYNEQFF. CDR3 sequence (DNA): TGTGCCAGTCTTGGGGGGGGAAGCTCCTACAATGAGCAGTTCTTC.

The V call is TRBV12-5, the J call TRBJ1-5; D remains ambiguous. The CDR3 covers 12 residues. Germline V CDR1 and CDR2: LGHNT, FRNRAP. The V gene lost 2 bases and the J gene lost 5 bases, with 4 bases spanning the gap. The CDR3 sequence is CASGLQYQPQHF. The CDR3 nucleotides read TGTGCTAGTGGTTTGCAGTATCAGCCCCAGCATTTT.